These T cell receptor beta chains were read from a single sample in a study of immune evolution from preneoplasia to lung adenocarcinoma. Method: immunoSEQ multiplex PCR; TCRdb's copy keeps in-frame clones and lacks some. There are about 11,000 clones in the sample; 86% occur only once, and approximately 3.5% lies in the top ten. Sequencing used FFPE invasive lung adenocarcinoma tissue. These receptors originate from a person aged 70 to 85 with invasive lung adenocarcinoma. Each CDR3 is given with its conserved first and last residue. The D gene is left open where the match is weak. Size values are once, few and many counts, or a class for expanded clones, and some rows have none.

TRBV27	TRBJ2-1	TRBD1	NA	TGTGCCAGCAGCCCGACAGGGGTCTACAATGAGCAGTTCTTC	CASSPTGVYNEQFF
TRBV7-8	TRBJ2-7	NA	NA	TGTGCCAGCAGCACATCGGACGGACTACACTACGAGCAGTACTTC	CASSTSDGLHYEQYF
TRBV19	TRBJ1-2	TRBD1	NA	TGTGCCAGTAGTCTACGGGACAGGGTGAATGGCTACACCTTC	CASSLRDRVNGYTF
TRBV18	TRBJ1-1	TRBD1	NA	TGTGCCAGCTCGCGGACAGGGGGGAACACTGAAGCTTTCTTT	CASSRTGGNTEAFF
TRBV11-1	TRBJ1-1	TRBD1	few	TGTGCCAGCAGCTTGAGACAGGGAACCGAAAGAGTTTTCTTT	CASSLRQGTERVFF
TRBV4-1	TRBJ2-7	TRBD2	NA	TGCGCCAGCAGCCAAGTTCTCGGGCAGGTGGGGGGGGACGAGCAGTACTTC	CASSQVLGQVGGDEQYF
TRBV5-4	TRBJ2-5	TRBD2	once	TGTGCCAGCAGCTCTAGACTAGCGGGACAGCAAGAGACCCAGTACTTC	CASSSRLAGQQETQYF
TRBV11-2	TRBJ2-3	NA	NA	TGTGCCAGCAGCTTAATAGCGGATACGCAGTATTTT	CASSLIADTQYF
TRBV6-1	TRBJ2-7	TRBD2	NA	TGTGCCAGCAGTGAGGGGACGGGAGGGCTTGACGAGCAGTACTTC	CASSEGTGGLDEQYF
TRBV28	TRBJ1-5	NA	NA	TGTGCCAGCAGCTCCGACACCTTGAGGAGTCAGCCCCAGCATTTT	CASSSDTLRSQPQHF
TRBV5-4	TRBJ1-1	NA	NA	TGTGCCAGCAGCCAAAGGACGGCAGACACTGAAGCTTTCTTT	CASSQRTADTEAFF
TRBV25-1	TRBJ1-1	NA	NA	TGTGCCAGCAGTGACGATTCAGGGGACACTGAAGCTTTCTTT	CASSDDSGDTEAFF
TRBV5-6	TRBJ2-3	NA	few	TGTGCCAGCTTAGGGGTGGCGGATACGCAGTATTTT	CASLGVADTQYF
TRBV18	TRBJ2-2	NA	NA	TGTGCCAGCTCACCAGTCTCAGGGCACACCGGGGAGCTGTTTTTT	CASSPVSGHTGELFF
TRBV27	TRBJ1-1	NA	NA	TGTGCCGGAGTTCCGGGACTGCAGAACACTGAAGCTTTCTTT	CAGVPGLQNTEAFF
TRBV27	TRBJ2-2	NA	NA	TGTGCCAGCAGTCTACGGGCCGGGGAGCTGTTTTTT	CASSLRAGELFF
TRBV5-1	TRBJ2-7	NA	few	TGCGCCAGCATTAACACCTTGAACCCTATCAACTCCTACGAGCAGTACTTC	CASINTLNPINSYEQYF
TRBV14	TRBJ2-2	TRBD2	NA	TGTGCCAGCGGACTAGCGGCCGGGGAGCTGTTTTTT	CASGLAAGELFF
TRBV29-1	TRBJ1-1	NA	NA	TGCAGCGTTGAGATCAACAGGGAAGCTTTCTTT	CSVEINREAFF
TRBV6-6	TRBJ2-1	TRBD2	NA	TGTGCCAGCAGTTACTCTCTCGGGGGGGCTTACAATGAGCAGTTCTTC	CASSYSLGGAYNEQFF
TRBV2	TRBJ2-7	TRBD1	NA	TGTGCCAGCAGGGGGACAGGCTCCTACGAGCAGTACTTC	CASRGTGSYEQYF
TRBV7-2	TRBJ1-2	NA	once	TGTGCCAGCAGCCCCGTAGCGCGCGGCTACACCTTC	CASSPVARGYTF
TRBV2	TRBJ2-3	TRBD2	few	TGTGCCAGCCAGGGGCTAGCGGGGGCAGGAGACACAGATACGCAGTATTTT	CASQGLAGAGDTDTQYF
TRBV11-1	TRBJ2-7	NA	NA	TGTGCCAGCAGCTCTACCCGGAACGAGCAGTACTTC	CASSSTRNEQYF
TRBV5-1	TRBJ1-2	TRBD1	NA	TGCGCCAGCAGCAGCGACAGGGGGGTTGTTGGCTACACCTTC	CASSSDRGVVGYTF
TRBV5-6	TRBJ1-3	NA	NA	TGTGCCAGCAGCTTGGCCTTATCCAGGGTCGGAAACACCATATATTTT	CASSLALSRVGNTIYF
TRBV7-5	TRBJ1-1	NA	NA	TGTGCCAGAAGCTGGCAGACAGGGGAGACTGGGAGCACTGAAGCTTTCTTT	CARSWQTGETGSTEAFF
TRBV30	TRBJ2-1	TRBD2	NA	TGTGCCTGGAAGATTGGGCTAGCGGGCCACAATGAGCAGTTCTTC	CAWKIGLAGHNEQFF
TRBV5-1	TRBJ1-1	NA	once	TGCGCCAGCAGCTTGGAGGGGGGGCGAAGCACTGAAGCTTTCTTT	CASSLEGGRSTEAFF
TRBV5-1	TRBJ2-2	NA	NA	TGCGCCAGCAGCTTTGGACAGTCCGCGAACACCGGGGAGCTGTTTTTT	CASSFGQSANTGELFF
TRBV6-1	TRBJ2-6	NA	once	TGTGCCAGCAGTGAGGGGGACAAGCGTTCTGGGGCCAACGTCCTGACTTTC	CASSEGDKRSGANVLTF
TRBV11-2	TRBJ1-2	NA	NA	TGTGCCAGCAGCTTAGACGTCGGACAGACGGGCTACACCTTC	CASSLDVGQTGYTF
TRBV28	TRBJ1-2	TRBD1	NA	TGTGCCAGCAGTTTACTCCCTGACAGGGGCGGCTATGGCTACACCTTC	CASSLLPDRGGYGYTF
TRBV7-8	TRBJ2-5	TRBD1	NA	TGTGCCAGCAGCGGTAGGGACAGGGGAAGGACCCAGTACTTC	CASSGRDRGRTQYF
TRBV2	TRBJ1-4	NA	NA	TGTGCCAGCGAAACGGGGACTAGAACTAATGAAAAACTGTTTTTT	CASETGTRTNEKLFF
TRBV29-1	TRBJ2-7	TRBD2	NA	TGCAGCGTGGCAACTAGCGGGAGGTCTAGCTCCTACGAGCAGTACTTC	CSVATSGRSSSYEQYF
TRBV2	TRBJ2-6	NA	NA	TGTGCCAGCAGTGTTACAGGGAGCGGGGCCAACGTCCTGACTTTC	CASSVTGSGANVLTF
TRBV29-1	TRBJ1-1	NA	NA	TGCAGCGTTGGGGGGGCGCGGACTGAAGCTTTCTTT	CSVGGARTEAFF
TRBV11-2	TRBJ2-2	TRBD2	NA	TGTGCCAGCAGCTTCCTAACTAGCGGGTTTCACACCGGGGAGCTGTTTTTT	CASSFLTSGFHTGELFF
TRBV6-6	TRBJ1-3	TRBD1	NA	TGTGCCAGCAGTTACAGGGGGCTCTCTGGAAACACCATATATTTT	CASSYRGLSGNTIYF
TRBV30	TRBJ1-1	TRBD1	NA	TGTGCCTGGACTAGGGACAGGGGATCTTTCTTT	CAWTRDRGSFF
TRBV18	TRBJ2-3	NA	once	TGTGCCAGCTCGGCAGGAAGCTCTAGCACAGATACGCAGTATTTT	CASSAGSSSTDTQYF
TRBV19	TRBJ1-1	NA	few	TGTGCCAGTATCTCGATTGGGGGTCGGGGGACTGAAGCTTTCTTT	CASISIGGRGTEAFF
TRBV7-9	TRBJ2-2	TRBD2	NA	TGTGCCAGCAGCCTAGCGCGGACTAGCTCCGGGGAGCTGTTTTTT	CASSLARTSSGELFF
TRBV28	TRBJ1-2	TRBD1	NA	TGTGCCAGCAGTCTTCTCGGACAGGGGGCGAATGGCTACACCTTC	CASSLLGQGANGYTF
TRBV2	TRBJ1-1	NA	NA	TGTGCCAGCAGCCTCAGGACCGTCCTGAACACTGAAGCTTTCTTT	CASSLRTVLNTEAFF
TRBV11-2	TRBJ2-1	NA	few	TGTGCCAGCAGCGCACGGAGGGTAAATGAGCAGTTCTTC	CASSARRVNEQFF
TRBV7-3	TRBJ2-3	NA	NA	TGTGCCAGCAGCCCCACGGGATGGGGGCACACAGATACGCAGTATTTT	CASSPTGWGHTDTQYF
TRBV9	TRBJ1-1	NA	once	TGTGCCAGCAGCGCTCAGAGTGGGGGGGTAAGGGACACTGAAGCTTTCTTT	CASSAQSGGVRDTEAFF
TRBV10-2	TRBJ2-2	NA	NA	TGCGCCAGCGGCCGGGATTATAACACCGGGGAGCTGTTTTTT	CASGRDYNTGELFF
TRBV27	TRBJ2-5	TRBD1	NA	TGTGCCAGCAGTCCTCGGACAGGGGCGGACCAAGAGACCCAGTACTTC	CASSPRTGADQETQYF
TRBV20-1	TRBJ2-3	NA	NA	TGCAGTGCTATTGATGTCGATACGCAGTATTTT	CSAIDVDTQYF